This T cell receptor (beta chain) comes out of a study of blood T cell repertoires in COVID-19. Turning to the study itself: Specimens from acute and convalescent COVID-19 originated in the United States, Italy and Spain. In each case, the material was cDNA or gDNA derived from T cells, B-cell-depleted T cells, or PBMCs.

This clone was recorded many times. Trimming removed 6 bases at V and 2 bases at J, with 19 bases between. The CDR3 sequence is 17 residues long. In germline, CDR1 is MDHEN, CDR2 SYDVKM. How the authors handled the data: Reference gene primers were amplified, and this amplification served to estimate nucleated cell counts. The repertoire was sequenced with immunoSEQ multiplex PCR; TCRdb's copy has only in-frame clones and lacks some. V, J and clone size are those of that table, while D and trimming were read from the DNA. This sample carries over 300,000 clones, roughly 90% of them seen once, and the ten largest clones take 0.95% to 1.5%.

This TCR derives from a man in his forties with acute or convalescent COVID-19. V usage is TRBV28 and J usage is TRBJ2-2; a possible D gene is TRBD1 (6 bases). The sample was peripheral blood. The CDR3 region has the DNA TGTGCCAGCAGCCCCGCCAGGGGAAAGCTAAACACCGGGGAGCTGTTTTTT. Its protein product is CASSPARGKLNTGELFF.